This T cell receptor (beta chain) emerged from a study of blood T cells in healthy people across ages. Next came a second PCR, run for about 6 to 12 cycles, which used a sample-barcoded 5' primer along with a J-beta primer mix. Each CDR3 protein is one row after TCRdb ran MiXCR on the 5' RACE reads. The sample carries under 800,000 distinct CDR3 sequences, roughly 21% recorded once. Remarks on this clonotype: What it recognizes is unknown.

The CDR3 loop spans 11 amino acids. The germline V gene encodes CDR1 SQVTM and CDR2 ANQGSEA. Study conclusions and caveats: Fewer expanded clones and more diversity marked long-lived versus aged donors. Strong correlation was found linking TCR beta diversity to naive T cell percentage.

This clonotype was obtained from a man in his 70s in good health. The V call is TRBV29-1, the J call TRBJ2-5; perhaps D is TRBD1 or TRBD2 (6 bases each). The J call is uncertain, as TRBJ2-1 better fits the DNA end. What was sequenced was blood. The CDR3 is CSVVGGTTQFF. DNA of the CDR3: TGCAGCGTGGTAGGGGGGACGACTCAGTTCTTC.